Shown below are 17 T cell receptor beta chains from a single sample sequenced in a study of T cell clonality in common variable immunodeficiency (dated by TCRdb to about 2015). Receptor amplification or capture employed the immunoSEQ multiplex PCR assay. TCRdb's version of the immuneACCESS table is confined to in-frame rearrangements and falls short of the full clone set. An unresolved V gene accounts for under half of the shortfall where checked; the remainder is of unknown origin. There are about 60,000 clones in this sample, and none of them is a singleton. The ten most abundant clones make up more than 1.5% of the sample. The material sequenced was peripheral blood mononuclear cells. Source of these receptors: a person aged 18 to 69 in good health.

This clone was recorded at least ten times. The read gets to within 3 residues of the CDR3 end, and the germline J gene fills in the rest. The rearrangement links TRBV5-1 to TRBJ1-1; D perhaps matches TRBD1 (5 bases). V was cut by 4 bases and J by 5 bases, with 15 bases left in between. The CDR3 contains 14 residues. Germline assignment: CDR1 SGHRS and CDR2 YFSETQ. The sequenced part of the CDR3 DNA is TGCGCCAGCAGCACGGACTCCGGGGGAACTGAA. It is translated as CASSTDSGGTE. The entire CDR3 protein reads CASSTDSGGTEAFF.

The sample holds many counts of this clone. The read falls 3 residues short of the CDR3 end, and the missing part is taken from the germline J gene. The gene calls are TRBV6-1 and TRBJ2-7; D is perhaps TRBD2 (6 bases). Trimming took off 4 bases at V and 3 bases at J, with 7 bases between the two ends. Germline CDR1 MNHNS, CDR2 SASEGT. This CDR3 has 12 amino acids. The sequenced part of the CDR3 DNA is TGTGCCAGCAGTGGGACTAACTACGAG. Amino acids: CASSGTNYE. The entire CDR3 protein is CASSGTNYEQYF.

This clone appeared many times. The CDR3 goes on 3 residues after the read ends, and that part is filled in from the germline J gene. V gene TRBV20-1 combines with J gene TRBJ2-1; 10 nucleotides align to TRBD2. Germline V gene lookup returns CDR1 DFQATT and CDR2 SNEGSKA (reference sequence). The CDR3 contains 15 residues. V gave up 0 bases and J gave up 1 base; unmatched junction bases: 0. The CDR3 reads CSARELAGSYNEQFF. The DNA read from the CDR3 is TGCAGTGCTAGAGAACTAGCGGGATCCTACAATGAG.

This clone was found many times. Read data end 3 residues before the CDR3 end; the end is taken from the germline J gene. This chain uses TRBV4-1 with TRBJ2-5; tentatively, D is TRBD2 (5 bases). The CDR3 is 16 amino acids. Germline V gives CDR1 MGHRA, CDR2 YSYEKL. V was cut by 0 bases and J by 5 bases, with 16 bases left in between. The CDR3: CASSQEYLEGVETQYF. The sequenced part of the CDR3 DNA is TGCGCCAGCAGCCAAGAATACCTCGAGGGCGTGGAGACC.

This clone was counted at least ten times. The read ends 3 residues shy of where the CDR3 ends; the end is completed using the germline J gene. The V gene is TRBV30, the J gene TRBJ2-7; TRBD2 matches 8 bases. CDR3 length equals 13 residues. V was clipped by 5 bases and J by 0 bases; unmatched bases: 3. The germline V gene has CDR1 GTSNPN and CDR2 SVGIG (reference sequence). CDR3 bases read: TGTGCCTGGGAGCGGGAGAACTCCTACGAG. This translates into CAWERENSYE. The full-length CDR3 reads as CAWERENSYEQYF.

This clone was detected many times. The observed sequence ends 3 residues before the CDR3 terminus, with the missing tail filled in from the germline J gene. The rearrangement links TRBV20-1 to TRBJ2-3; 9 nucleotides line up with TRBD2. The ends lost 5 bases at V and 2 bases at J; junction bases unmatched: 8. CDR3 length: 15 amino acids. CDR1 and CDR2 (germline): DFQATT, SNEGSKA (reference sequence). CDR3: CSAGNMGLATDTQYF. Incomplete CDR3 DNA: TGCAGTGCTGGGAATATGGGACTAGCCACAGATACG.

The sample holds many counts of this clone. The read terminates 3 residues ahead of where the CDR3 ends, so the germline J gene completes it. The rearrangement links TRBV6-1 to TRBJ2-7; perhaps D is TRBD1 or TRBD2 (6 bases each). Germline V gene data show CDR1 as MNHNS and CDR2 as SASEGT. This CDR3 is built from 14 residues. Trimming removed 2 bases at V and 3 bases at J, with 11 bases between. The covered CDR3 bases are TGTGCCAGCAGTGAACTACAGGGAGGCTACGAG. It specifies CASSELQGGYE. The whole CDR3 reads CASSELQGGYEQYF.

At least ten counts were recorded for this clone. The CDR3 is cut off 3 residues early in the read; its end comes from the germline J gene. This chain uses TRBV2 with TRBJ1-2, with 8 nucleotides matching TRBD1. Germline-derived CDR1 and CDR2 are SNHLY and FYNNEI. This CDR3 contains 14 residues. J was trimmed by 1 base and V by 6 bases; bases with no gene match: 4. The CDR3 sequence is CASRRDRNNYGYTF. Partial CDR3 DNA: TGTGCCAGCAGACGGGACAGGAATAACTATGGC.

This clone was observed a few times. The read halts 3 residues ahead of the CDR3 end, with the missing end drawn from the germline J gene. The V gene is TRBV13, the J gene TRBJ1-2; a possible D gene is TRBD1 (6 bases). The germline CDR1 and CDR2 sequences are PRHDT and FYEKMQ (reference sequence). V was clipped by 0 bases and J by 0 bases, with 8 bases between them. This CDR3 has 15 residues. The CDR3 sequence: CASSLGRGPNYGYTF. CDR3 DNA, as far as it was read: TGTGCCAGCAGCTTAGGCAGGGGCCCTAACTATGGC.

The sample holds many counts of this clone. Read sequence stops 3 residues before the CDR3 end, and the germline J gene provides the missing end. This rearrangement joins TRBV10-3 to TRBJ2-7; weak D call: TRBD1 (6 bases). V lost 5 bases, J lost 6 bases, and 20 bases lay in between. There are 15 residues in the CDR3. Germline CDR1 ENHRY, CDR2 SYGVKD. The CDR3 bases that were read are TGTGCCATCAGTTCTACACAGGGTCCCGAGGGCGAG. It codes for CAISSTQGPEGE. The entire CDR3 reads CAISSTQGPEGEQYF.

Many counts were recorded for this clone. Sequencing ends 3 residues short of the CDR3 end; the germline J gene provides the rest. The rearrangement links TRBV28 to TRBJ2-1, with TRBD2 matching 11 bases. The CDR3 runs 18 residues. The germline gives CDR1 MDHEN, CDR2 SYDVKM. V trimming: 6 bases; J trimming: 4 bases; junction bases outside the gene matches: 14. Incomplete CDR3 DNA: TGTGCCAGCAGGCCCGGGACTAGCGGTCCCGGGGGATACAATGAG. Translating gives CASRPGTSGPGGYNE. The entire CDR3 reads CASRPGTSGPGGYNEQFF. The whole variable domain, remainder taken from reference TRBV28 and TRBJ2-1, is DVKVTQSSRYLVKRTGEKVFLECVQDMDHENMFWYRQDPGLGLRLIYFSYDVKMKEKGDIPEGYSVSREKKERFSLILESASTNQTSMYLCASRPGTSGPGGYNEQFFGPGTRLTVL.

There are many counts of this clone. The read falls 3 residues short of the CDR3 end, and the missing part is taken from the germline J gene. The chain carries TRBV5-4 and TRBJ2-1; 10 positions agree with TRBD1. The ends lost 3 bases at V and 8 bases at J; junction bases unmatched: 8. CDR3 length equals 15 residues. CDR1 SGHNT and CDR2 YYREEE come from the germline V gene (reference sequence). The CDR3 loop is CASSSPGTGVYEQFF. CDR3 DNA, as far as it was read: TGTGCCAGCAGCTCTCCCGGGACAGGGGTTTATGAG.

This clone showed up many times. The covered CDR3 bases are TGTGCCTGGAGTGTAACAGGGCAGTCACCC. Its translation: CAWSVTGQSP. The entire CDR3 reads CAWSVTGQSPLHF. The V gene is TRBV30, the J gene TRBJ1-6; a possible D gene is TRBD1 (6 bases). The missing CDR3 end, 3 residues past where the read stops, is filled in from the germline J gene. The CDR3 consists of 13 residues. The germline V gene has CDR1 GTSNPN and CDR2 SVGIG (reference sequence). Trimming pared 0 bases from V and 10 bases from J, leaving 10 bases between.

The sample holds many counts of this clone. Read sequence stops 3 residues before the CDR3 end, and the germline J gene provides the missing end. The chain has TRBV5-5 and TRBJ2-7, with a possible D match to TRBD2 (5 bases). The CDR3 is 15 amino acids. Per the germline V gene, CDR1 is SGHKS and CDR2 is YYEKEE (reference sequence). V lost 1 base, J lost 3 bases, and 14 bases lay in between. The CDR3 DNA, read in part, is TGTGCCAGCAGCTTGTATGACCCAGGACTCTACGAG. Translating it yields CASSLYDPGLYE. The full CDR3 reads CASSLYDPGLYEQYF.

This clone was detected a few times. The read ends 3 residues early relative to the CDR3; the germline J gene fills the gap. The chain couples TRBV7-6 to TRBJ1-1; D ambiguous. Germline V lookup: CDR1 SGHVS, CDR2 FNYEAQ. The CDR3 has 13 residues. The CDR3 sequence: CASAKGHQETAFF. CDR3 DNA, as far as it was read: TGTGCCAGCGCGAAGGGCCACCAAGAGACC.

This clone has ten or more counts. Sequencing ends 3 residues short of the CDR3 end; the germline J gene provides the rest. The chain couples TRBV7-2 to TRBJ2-1; TRBD2 matches at 9 bases. CDR1 is SGHTA, CDR2 FQGNSA, per germline. CDR3 length: 15 amino acids. J lost 4 bases, V lost 5 bases, and 6 bases had no gene match. CDR3 amino acids: CASSDSGSLYNEQFF. CDR3 bases read: TGTGCCAGCAGCGATAGCGGGAGTCTATACAATGAG.

The sample holds many counts of this clone. The read ends 3 residues before the CDR3 terminus; that terminus is restored from the germline J gene. The chain links TRBV10-3 to TRBJ2-3; 12 bases fit TRBD2. Per germline, CDR1 ENHRY and CDR2 SYGVKD. V was pared by 9 bases and J by 3 bases, with 1 base of the junction left unmatched. The CDR3 runs to 13 residues. CDR3 DNA (partial): TGTGCCATTGGACTAGCGGGAACAGATACG. Amino acids: CAIGLAGTDT. The whole CDR3 region reads CAIGLAGTDTQYF.